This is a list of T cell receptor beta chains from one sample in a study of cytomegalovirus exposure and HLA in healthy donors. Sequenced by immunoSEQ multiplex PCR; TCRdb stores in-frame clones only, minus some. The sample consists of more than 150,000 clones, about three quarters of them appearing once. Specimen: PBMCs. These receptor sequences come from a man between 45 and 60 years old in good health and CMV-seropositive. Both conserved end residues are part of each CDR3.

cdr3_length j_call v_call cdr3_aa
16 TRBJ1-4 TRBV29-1 CSVGERRELTNEKLFF
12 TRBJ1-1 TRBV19 CATGTGTGGAFF
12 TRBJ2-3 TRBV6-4 CARPPQPDTQYF
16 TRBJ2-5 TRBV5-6 CASSLERGGNQETQYF
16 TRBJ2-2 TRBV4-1 CASSQVPGQGAGELFF
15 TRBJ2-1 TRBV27 CASSLLERTRNEQFF
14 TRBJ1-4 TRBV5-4 CASSLDRADEKLFF
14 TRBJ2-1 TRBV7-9 CASSRGLTDNEQFF
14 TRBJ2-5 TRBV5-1 CASSPGTSQETQYF
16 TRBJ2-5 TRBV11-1 CASSSGLAGGGETQYF
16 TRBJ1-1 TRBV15 CATSRDRGLLNTEAFF
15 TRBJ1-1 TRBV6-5 CASRQQGAWNTEAFF
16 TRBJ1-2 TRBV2 CASSESRGRGRGGYTF
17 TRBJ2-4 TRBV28 CASSLAINREAKNIQYF
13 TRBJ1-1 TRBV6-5 CASSQGSGTEAFF
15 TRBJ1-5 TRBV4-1 CASSHTGTGGQPQHF
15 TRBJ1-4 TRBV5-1 CASSLGGQTNEKLFF
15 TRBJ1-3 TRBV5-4 CASSQQGASGNTIYF
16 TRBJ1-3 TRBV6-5 CASSYSQDTSGNTIYF
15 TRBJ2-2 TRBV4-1 CASSQSGTGTGELFF
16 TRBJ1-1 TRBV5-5 CASSLGQGLMNTEAFF
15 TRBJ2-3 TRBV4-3 CASSQEGSSTDTQYF
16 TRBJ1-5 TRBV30 CAWSVTLLGINQPQHF
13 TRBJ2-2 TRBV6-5 CAASNRDGGELFF
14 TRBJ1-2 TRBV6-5 CASSPGQASYGYTF
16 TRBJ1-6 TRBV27 CASKAPTGTYNSPLHF
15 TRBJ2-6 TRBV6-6 CASIPEGSGANVLTF
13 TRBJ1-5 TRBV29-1 CSAARDSNQPQHF
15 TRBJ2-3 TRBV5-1 CASSADRASTDTQYF
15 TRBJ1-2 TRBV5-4 CASSKRQGTNYGYTF
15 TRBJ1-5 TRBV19 CASSETGHSNQPQHF
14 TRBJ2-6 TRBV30 CACLGAPGANVLTF
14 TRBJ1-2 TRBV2 CASSEPRQSYGYTF
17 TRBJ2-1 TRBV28 CASSFTTGASSYNEQFF
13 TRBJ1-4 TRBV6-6 CASSYGGAEKLFF
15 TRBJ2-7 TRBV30 CAWRQSGTGASEQYF
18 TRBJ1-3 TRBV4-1 CASSQDRQKSISGNTIYF
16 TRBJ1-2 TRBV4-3 CASSQDWGTSNYGYTF
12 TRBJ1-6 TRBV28 CGIGDYNSPLHF
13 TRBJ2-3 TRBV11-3 CASRRQGADTQYF
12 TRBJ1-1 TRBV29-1 CSARSPGDEAFF
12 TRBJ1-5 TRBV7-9 CASSWPGVAQHF
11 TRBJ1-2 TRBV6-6 CASSSTGPYTF
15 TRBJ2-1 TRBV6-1 CASSVSSGGYNEQFF
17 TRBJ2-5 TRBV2 CASDRSGTGLRGETQYF
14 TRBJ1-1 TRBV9 CASSLDPAGTEAFF
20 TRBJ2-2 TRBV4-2 CASSQGPGQGQHGVVGELFF
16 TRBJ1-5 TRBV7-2 CASSVLGTGGGQPQHF
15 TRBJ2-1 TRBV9 CASSVELADDYEQFF
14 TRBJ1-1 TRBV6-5 CASRLMATSPKAFF
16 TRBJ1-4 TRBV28 CASQTDSGGRYEKLFF
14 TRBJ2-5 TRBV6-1 CASSRTGIGETQYF
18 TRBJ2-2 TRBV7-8 CASSSRVLAGGPGGELFF